This T cell receptor (beta chain) was obtained from a study of cytomegalovirus exposure and HLA in healthy donors. Study overall: A later analysis reported the roughly 120 validation repertoires used the same platform as the 666 first-cohort repertoires. Study-level points and caveats: TCR clusters originating in the first cohort tended to co-occur in the roughly 110 validation repertoires, according to a later analysis. Rare TCR sequences predominated, though certain public TCRs were found in many donors.

Among the 110 or so subjects of the validation cohort, separate from the roughly 670-subject first cohort, were the donors. The CDR3 runs to 12 residues. Germline CDR1 is SGHRS and CDR2 is YFSETQ. With V trimmed by 4 bases and J by 7 bases, 2 bases remained unmatched. Sequencing was performed with immunoSEQ multiplex PCR; in TCRdb, only in-frame clones are kept and a portion is missing. The data hold fewer than 150,000 clones, with approximately 86% observed a single time. As for this clone: Its antigen remains unidentified.

V gene TRBV5-1 combines with J gene TRBJ2-1; TRBD2 agrees at 7 bases. This clonotype was sampled from a woman aged 18 to 35 in good health and CMV-seropositive. Sequenced sample: PBMCs. CDR3 residues: CASSTGGNEQFF. CDR3 nucleotides: TGCGCCAGCAGCACCGGGGGGAATGAGCAGTTCTTC.